These T cell receptor beta chains were read from a single sample in a study of blood T cell repertoires in COVID-19. Only in-frame clones appear in the TCRdb table, and some are missing; sequencing was by immunoSEQ multiplex PCR. The data contain about 400,000 clones, approximately 86% of them seen just once; the ten biggest clones take up around 2.1%. Sequenced material: PBMCs or T cells enriched from blood (not recorded which). Receptors originate from a woman between 35 and 50 years old with acute COVID-19. CDR3s include the opening cysteine and the closing phenylalanine or tryptophan. D genes are given only for firm matches. Clone size is stated in some rows and not others, as once, few, many or a class when expanded.

V: TRBV6-5
size: once
D: TRBD2
J: TRBJ2-7
CDR3: CASSSIRIAGEQYF
DNA: TGTGCCAGCAGTTCCATCCGGATAGCGGGCGAGCAGTACTTC

V: TRBV2
size: -
D: -
J: TRBJ1-1
CDR3: CASVRTGNTEAFF
DNA: TGTGCCAGCGTGAGAACCGGGAACACTGAAGCTTTCTTT

V: TRBV5-4
size: once
D: -
J: TRBJ1-1
CDR3: CASRPGSSVNTEAFF
DNA: TGTGCCAGCAGACCCGGAAGCAGCGTAAACACTGAAGCTTTCTTT

V: TRBV11-2
size: once
D: TRBD1
J: TRBJ2-7
CDR3: CASSLGTGKYEQYF
DNA: TGTGCCAGCAGCCTAGGGACAGGGAAATACGAGCAGTACTTC

V: TRBV18
size: -
D: -
J: TRBJ1-1
CDR3: CASSPTGTEAFF
DNA: TGTGCCAGCTCACCGACGGGGACTGAAGCTTTCTTT

V: TRBV24-1
size: -
D: TRBD2
J: TRBJ2-1
CDR3: CATSDMGLAGGQSGSYNEQFF
DNA: TGTGCCACCAGTGATATGGGACTAGCGGGGGGGCAATCAGGATCCTACAATGAGCAGTTCTTC

V: TRBV7-9
size: -
D: -
J: TRBJ2-7
CDR3: CASSPREFYEQYF
DNA: TGTGCCAGCAGCCCCAGGGAATTTTACGAGCAGTACTTC

V: TRBV19
size: -
D: TRBD1
J: TRBJ2-1
CDR3: CASIGQGLNEQFF
DNA: TGTGCCAGTATAGGACAGGGCCTAAATGAGCAGTTCTTC

V: TRBV24-1
size: -
D: -
J: TRBJ1-2
CDR3: CATQPTANYGYTF
DNA: TGTGCCACCCAACCTACAGCTAACTATGGCTACACCTTC

V: TRBV11-2
size: -
D: -
J: TRBJ1-2
CDR3: CASSFSTGRDGYTF
DNA: TGTGCCAGCAGCTTTAGCACAGGGCGGGATGGCTACACCTTC

V: TRBV11-2
size: once
D: TRBD1
J: TRBJ2-7
CDR3: CASSSRTGSYEQYF
DNA: TGTGCCAGCAGCTCCCGGACAGGCTCCTACGAGCAGTACTTC

V: TRBV10-3
size: -
D: -
J: TRBJ2-7
CDR3: CAISESTLTGSYEQYF
DNA: TGTGCCATCAGTGAGTCGACTTTAACGGGATCCTACGAGCAGTACTTC

V: TRBV6-5
size: -
D: -
J: TRBJ1-3
CDR3: CASSTPGSSGNTIYF
DNA: TGTGCCAGCAGCACCCCGGGATCCTCTGGAAACACCATATATTTT

V: TRBV24-1
size: once
D: -
J: TRBJ2-5
CDR3: CATSDGGQRRKETQYF
DNA: TGTGCCACCAGTGACGGGGGACAGAGAAGAAAAGAGACCCAGTACTTC

V: TRBV11-3
size: once
D: TRBD1
J: TRBJ1-3
CDR3: CASSLRQGAGNTIYF
DNA: TGTGCCAGCAGCTTAAGACAGGGAGCTGGAAACACCATATATTTT

V: TRBV18
size: -
D: -
J: TRBJ1-1
CDR3: CASSFSENTEAFF
DNA: TGTGCCAGCTCATTTTCAGAGAACACTGAAGCTTTCTTT

V: TRBV4-1
size: -
D: TRBD1
J: TRBJ1-2
CDR3: CASSQPGTGYEHGYTF
DNA: TGCGCCAGCAGCCAGCCCGGGACAGGGTATGAACATGGCTACACCTTC

V: TRBV5-1
size: -
D: TRBD2
J: TRBJ2-7
CDR3: CASTPTSGGAYEQYF
DNA: TGCGCCAGCACTCCGACTAGCGGGGGGGCCTACGAGCAGTACTTC

V: TRBV7-2
size: -
D: -
J: TRBJ1-4
CDR3: CASSLVAGSDEKLFF
DNA: TGTGCCAGCAGCTTAGTGGCAGGGTCGGATGAAAAACTGTTTTTT

V: TRBV29-1
size: -
D: -
J: TRBJ1-5
CDR3: CSVGEGRGQPQHF
DNA: TGCAGCGTTGGTGAAGGTCGAGGCCAGCCCCAGCATTTT

V: TRBV6-5
size: -
D: TRBD1
J: TRBJ1-4
CDR3: CASRSRGQGNEKLFF
DNA: TGTGCCAGCAGGAGCAGGGGACAGGGAAATGAAAAACTGTTTTTT

V: TRBV18
size: -
D: TRBD1
J: TRBJ2-5
CDR3: CASRSSTGVETQYF
DNA: TGTGCCAGCCGTTCTTCGACAGGGGTTGAGACCCAGTACTTC

V: TRBV30
size: -
D: TRBD1
J: TRBJ2-1
CDR3: CAWRPMTGVDEQFF
DNA: TGTGCCTGGAGGCCGATGACAGGGGTCGATGAGCAGTTCTTC

V: TRBV9
size: -
D: TRBD2
J: TRBJ2-1
CDR3: CASSTYSGGANEQFF
DNA: TGTGCCAGCAGCACCTATAGCGGGGGGGCCAATGAGCAGTTCTTC

V: TRBV5-1
size: -
D: -
J: TRBJ2-7
CDR3: CASSHSSHYEQYF
DNA: TGCGCCAGCAGCCACTCGTCCCATTACGAGCAGTACTTC

V: TRBV15
size: -
D: TRBD1
J: TRBJ1-5
CDR3: CATSRAKQGHQPQHF
DNA: TGTGCCACCAGCAGGGCAAAACAGGGGCACCAGCCCCAGCATTTT

V: TRBV27
size: -
D: -
J: TRBJ1-2
CDR3: CASSWGGEALSGYTF
DNA: TGTGCCAGCAGTTGGGGGGGAGAAGCCCTCTCCGGCTACACCTTC

V: TRBV5-1
size: once
D: -
J: TRBJ1-2
CDR3: CASSLGSGFPYGYTF
DNA: TGCGCCAGCAGCTTGGGCTCGGGTTTCCCCTATGGCTACACCTTC

V: TRBV18
size: few
D: -
J: TRBJ1-2
CDR3: CASSPVTGYTF
DNA: TGTGCCAGCTCACCGGTCACAGGCTACACCTTC

V: TRBV5-1
size: -
D: TRBD1
J: TRBJ2-5
CDR3: CASSEPGQGLETQYF
DNA: TGCGCCAGCAGCGAACCGGGACAGGGTCTCGAGACCCAGTACTTC

V: TRBV19
size: once
D: TRBD1
J: TRBJ1-3
CDR3: CASSIDRDSVYSGNTIYF
DNA: TGTGCCAGTAGTATAGACCGGGACAGTGTCTACTCTGGAAACACCATATATTTT

V: TRBV30
size: once
D: TRBD1
J: TRBJ1-5
CDR3: CACGWTGNGNQPQHF
DNA: TGTGCCTGTGGCTGGACAGGGAATGGCAATCAGCCCCAGCATTTT

V: TRBV18
size: -
D: -
J: TRBJ2-5
CDR3: CASSETHRRQETQYF
DNA: TGTGCCAGCTCCGAGACCCACAGACGCCAAGAGACCCAGTACTTC

V: TRBV5-4
size: -
D: -
J: TRBJ2-2
CDR3: CASSSQNTGELFF
DNA: TGTGCCAGCAGCTCCCAGAACACCGGGGAGCTGTTTTTT

V: TRBV7-6
size: -
D: -
J: TRBJ1-4
CDR3: CASSTWGENEKLFF
DNA: TGTGCCAGCAGCACATGGGGGGAGAATGAAAAACTGTTTTTT

V: TRBV29-1
size: -
D: TRBD2
J: TRBJ2-1
CDR3: CSVEIGRGAEQFF
DNA: TGCAGCGTTGAAATAGGGCGGGGGGCGGAGCAGTTCTTC

V: TRBV2
size: -
D: -
J: TRBJ1-2
CDR3: CASSEDGPGDGYTF
DNA: TGTGCCAGCAGTGAAGACGGGCCAGGGGATGGCTACACCTTC

V: TRBV5-1
size: -
D: -
J: TRBJ2-3
CDR3: CASSPSGRGASTDTQYF
DNA: TGCGCCAGCAGCCCCAGTGGTCGGGGAGCCAGCACAGATACGCAGTATTTT

V: TRBV19
size: -
D: -
J: TRBJ1-1
CDR3: CASSPRGWNTEAFF
DNA: TGTGCCAGTAGTCCCAGGGGCTGGAACACTGAAGCTTTCTTT

V: TRBV6-5
size: -
D: TRBD1
J: TRBJ1-2
CDR3: CASSGTGLDRNGYTF
DNA: TGTGCCAGCAGCGGGACAGGTTTGGATAGGAATGGCTACACCTTC

V: TRBV4-1
size: -
D: -
J: TRBJ2-5
CDR3: CASSQVSVSETQYF
DNA: TGCGCCAGCAGCCAAGTTAGCGTTTCGGAGACCCAGTACTTC

V: TRBV19
size: -
D: TRBD1
J: TRBJ1-5
CDR3: CASSSQIGTGKASQPQHF
DNA: TGTGCCAGTAGTAGCCAGATCGGGACAGGTAAAGCGAGTCAGCCCCAGCATTTT